This T cell receptor (beta chain) originates from a study of patients and donors after allogeneic stem cell transplantation. Using its own MiXCR run on the RT-PCR reads, TCRdb lists one record per CDR3 protein. In the table there are hundreds of thousands of distinct CDR3 sequences, roughly 17% of which are singletons. Germline V gene lookup returns CDR1 DFQATT and CDR2 SNEGSKA (reference sequence). The CDR3 has 15 amino acids. V was cut by 1 base and J by 5 bases, with 17 bases left in between. This clonotype appeared a few times. Sequenced sample: blood, either unsorted or a sorted T cell fraction (not recorded which). The receptor comes from a human donor who was either an allogeneic HSCT recipient or a stem cell or donor lymphocyte infusion donor (not recorded which). It is not recorded whose cells these are; they may come from a transplant donor. The genes are TRBV20-1 and TRBJ1-2; D not resolved. CDR3 nucleotides: TGCAGTGCTAGAGTCCCCCCCTCCGGGTTATATGGCTACACCTTC. It codes for CSARVPPSGLYGYTF.